This TCR beta chain was sequenced during a study of blood T cell repertoires in COVID-19. On the study more broadly: COVID-19 samples collected from the United States, Italy and Spain covered acute and convalescent phases.

The CDR3 is made up of 14 amino acids. Per the germline V gene, CDR1 is SGDLS and CDR2 is YYNGEE. V lost 3 bases to trimming and J lost 4 bases, with 10 bases between them. Here immunoSEQ multiplex PCR was the method, and the copy in TCRdb shows in-frame clones only, minus some. The repertoire has hundreds of thousands of clones, 75% to 90% of them found once; the top ten carry roughly 2.5%. This chain connects TRBV9 to TRBJ1-4, with D tentatively TRBD1 (6 bases). The receptor was isolated from a woman in her late teens or twenties who had recovered from COVID-19. The sequenced sample was PBMCs or T cells enriched from blood (not recorded which). DNA of the CDR3: TGTGCCAGCAGCGCCGGACAGTTTAATGAAAAACTGTTTTTT. It encodes CASSAGQFNEKLFF.